This entry is about one TCR beta chain. Its antigen is not yet known. This specimen comes from a study of T cells in women clearing cervical HPV infection listed by TCRdb under 2018. Context from the whole study: Cases were under 30 women with histologically confirmed HPV16-related CIN3 or worse, including a couple of invasive cancers. The controls were fewer than 30 women whose single incident HPV16 infection cleared within 12 months with no development of precancer or cancer. Case blood was taken at the visit when the lesion was first identified, whereas control blood was taken when infection was no longer detected. Among cases, blood sampling came a median of approximately 150 days after lesion detection, with an interquartile range of about 85 to 230 days. Since only a few of the women had HLA typing available, the possibility that HLA type was acting as a confounder could not be ruled out. This exploratory proof-of-principle case-control study, nested within the Guanacaste HPV Natural History Study in Costa Rica, compared TCR repertoires among women with different cervical HPV16 outcomes. Cases were matched to controls by age within five years and by the year the sample was collected. Cases had a median age of almost 35 years and controls had a median age of approximately 38, with no significant differences in baseline characteristics. The parent cohort enrolled roughly 9,400 women aged 18 or older in Guanacaste, Costa Rica, in 1993 to 1994 and followed the women for about 7 years. As quality controls, five blinded duplicates were added to each group, bringing the total to roughly 60 samples made up of 50 or so participants and 10 or so replicates. General study outcomes and caveats: Because the number of T cells in each sample was unknown, differences in richness could reflect differing T-cell content rather than repertoire biology. CIN3+ cases had significantly higher TCR repertoire richness than controls across sequencing depths, but evenness did not differ between the groups. The cross-sectional design could not show whether the associations came before the infection or were a result of it, and neither effector/memory subsets nor HPV-specific T cells were isolated. Cases were distinguished from controls with an estimated AUC of 0.65 to 0.85 by random forest classifiers combining richness and V gene abundances.

Using the immunoSEQ assay, multiplex PCR amplified TCR beta CDR3 regions from an average of approximately 1.1 ug of genomic DNA per sample. To correct primer bias, the assay used a complete synthetic TCR repertoire to set an amplification baseline. The amplicons were sequenced using the Illumina platform. For the original study's pipeline: Sequences were error-corrected by clustering with frequency ratios and a modified nearest-neighbor algorithm and were then analyzed in the immunoSEQ Analyzer with IMGT gene definitions. At each rarefaction depth, TCR richness and evenness were averaged across 20 rarefaction repeats, and samples with fewer sequences than that depth were excluded. Wilcoxon rank sum tests with FDR correction were used to compare relative abundances of V, D and J genes between the groups. In the blinded duplicates, the intraclass correlation was around 96% for TCR richness and averaged around 78% across 65 to 85 gene segments. The clones in this table, taken by TCRdb from immuneACCESS, are in-frame only. Not every clone is retained; where verified, under half of the shortfall comes from an unresolved V gene, and the cause of the rest is unknown. Clone size and the V and J calls come from that table; the DNA yielded D and trimming. The table for this sample shows 45,000 to 55,000 clones. More than 0.8% of the sample is held by the ten biggest clonotypes.

Every participant had a single incident cervical HPV16 infection, and prevalent HPV16 infections were excluded. Cervical HPV DNA was detected by MY09/MY11 PCR and genotyped by dot-blot hybridization. Approximately 16 mL of heparinized blood were centrifuged, and the buffy coat was split into aliquots, frozen at -30 degrees C, and then kept at -80 degrees C. QIAGEN kits were used to extract genomic DNA from the buffy coat specimens. The receptor comes from a woman between 18 and 70 years old with a cervical HPV16 infection that either progressed to CIN3+ or cleared (not recorded which). Sequencing was performed on blood buffy coat.

The CDR3 bases that were read are TGTGCCACCGGACTAGCGGAAAGCACAGATACG. Its protein is CATGLAESTDT. The full CDR3 reads CATGLAESTDTQYF. The chain is made from TRBV19 and TRBJ2-3; 10 bases in the junction line up with TRBD2. The read terminates 3 residues ahead of where the CDR3 ends, so the germline J gene completes it. Inclusive of the bounding cysteine and phenylalanine, the CDR3 is 14 residues long. Only the CDR3 bases that were read are kept: 33 of them, in frame from base 1. CDR1 and CDR2 are drawn from the germline V gene (reference sequence): LNHDA, SQIVND. Trimming removed 10 bases from V and 0 bases from J; the gene matches leave 4 bases unexplained.